This T cell receptor (beta chain) was recovered during a study of T cell responses to AZD1222 COVID-19 vaccine. Study in general: Some second doses came at about 4 weeks and others at about 12 weeks; these were pooled. Points from the study as a whole: Reportedly, nearly half the spike-specific TCRs target unmutated variant regions.

Notes on this clone: Its antigen is as yet unknown.

Clones were read by immunoSEQ multiplex PCR, and TCRdb kept only the in-frame ones, dropping some. Of 110,000 or so clones listed, 82% are singletons. The specimen was peripheral blood, collected on day 0 of AZD1222 vaccination. The source is an adult in good health.

CDR3 DNA: TGTGCCAGCAGCCGAACTAGCGGGGGCCTTACAGATACGCAGTATTTT. Its translation: CASSRTSGGLTDTQYF. The chain links TRBV11-2 to TRBJ2-3; 11 nucleotides agree with TRBD2. CDR3 length equals 16 residues. Trimming took 5 bases from V and 3 from J; bases not matched to a gene: 7. Germline CDR1 SGHAT, CDR2 FQNNGV.